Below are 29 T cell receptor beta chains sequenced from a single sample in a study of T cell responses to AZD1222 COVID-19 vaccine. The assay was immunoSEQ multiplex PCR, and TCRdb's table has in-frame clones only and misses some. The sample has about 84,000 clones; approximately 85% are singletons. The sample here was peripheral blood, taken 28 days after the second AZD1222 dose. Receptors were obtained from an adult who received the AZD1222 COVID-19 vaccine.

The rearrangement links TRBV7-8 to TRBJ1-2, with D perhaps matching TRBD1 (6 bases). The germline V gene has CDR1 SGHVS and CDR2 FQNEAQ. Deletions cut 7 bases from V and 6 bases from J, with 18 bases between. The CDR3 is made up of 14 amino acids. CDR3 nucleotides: TGTGCCAGCACCCCGGGGGGGCGGGTAGATGGCTACACCTTC. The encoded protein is CASTPGGRVDGYTF.

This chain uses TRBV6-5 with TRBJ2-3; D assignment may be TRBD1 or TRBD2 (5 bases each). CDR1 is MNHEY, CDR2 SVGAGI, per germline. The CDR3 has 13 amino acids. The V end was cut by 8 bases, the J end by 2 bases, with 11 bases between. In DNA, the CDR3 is TGTGCCAGCCATACGGGGACCACAGATACGCAGTATTTT. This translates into CASHTGTTDTQYF.

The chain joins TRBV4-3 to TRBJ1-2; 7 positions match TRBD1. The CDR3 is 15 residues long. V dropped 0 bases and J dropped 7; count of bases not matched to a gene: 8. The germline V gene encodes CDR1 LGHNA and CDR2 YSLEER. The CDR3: CASSQDREGARGYTF. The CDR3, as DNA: TGCGCCAGCAGCCAAGATAGGGAGGGGGCGCGTGGCTACACCTTC.

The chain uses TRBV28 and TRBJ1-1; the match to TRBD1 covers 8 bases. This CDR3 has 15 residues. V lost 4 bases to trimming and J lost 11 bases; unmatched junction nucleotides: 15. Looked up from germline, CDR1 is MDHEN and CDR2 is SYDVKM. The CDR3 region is CASSSPRGRRSNAFF. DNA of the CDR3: TGTGCCAGCAGTTCCCCCAGGGGGCGCCGAAGTAACGCTTTCTTT.

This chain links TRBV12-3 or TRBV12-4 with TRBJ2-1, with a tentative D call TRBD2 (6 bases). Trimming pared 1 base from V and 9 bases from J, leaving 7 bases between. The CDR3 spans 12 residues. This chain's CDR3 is CASSLVEGEQFF. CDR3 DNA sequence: TGTGCCAGCAGTTTAGTGGAGGGTGAGCAGTTCTTC.

This CDR3 is CSVGHTNNSPLHF. Here the CDR3 DNA reads TGCAGCGTTGGACACACCAATAATTCACCCCTCCACTTT. The rearrangement joins TRBV29-1 to TRBJ1-6; D gene ambiguous. V was pared by 4 bases and J by 5 bases, with 9 bases between. The CDR3 spans 13 residues. Germline V CDR1 and CDR2: SQVTM, ANQGSEA.

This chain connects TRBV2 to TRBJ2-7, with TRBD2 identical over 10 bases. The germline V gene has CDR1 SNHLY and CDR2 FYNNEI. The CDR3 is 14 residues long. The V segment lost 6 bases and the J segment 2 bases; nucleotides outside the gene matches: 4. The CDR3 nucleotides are TGTGCCAGCAGCCAAGCGGGGGGGCCCTACGAGCAGTACGTC. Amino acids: CASSQAGGPYEQYV.

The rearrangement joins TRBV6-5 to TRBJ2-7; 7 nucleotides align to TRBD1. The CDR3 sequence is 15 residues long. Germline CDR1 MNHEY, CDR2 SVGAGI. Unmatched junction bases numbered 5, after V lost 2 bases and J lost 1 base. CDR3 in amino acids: CASSYGQGVSYEQYF. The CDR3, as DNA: TGTGCCAGCAGTTACGGCCAGGGGGTATCCTACGAGCAGTACTTC.

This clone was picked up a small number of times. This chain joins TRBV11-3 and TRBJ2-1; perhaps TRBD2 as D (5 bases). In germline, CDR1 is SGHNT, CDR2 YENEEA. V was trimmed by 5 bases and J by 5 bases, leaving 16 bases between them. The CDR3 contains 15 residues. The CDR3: CASSLDSSWDNEQFF. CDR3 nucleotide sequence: TGTGCCAGCAGCCTCGACTCTAGCTGGGACAATGAGCAGTTCTTC.

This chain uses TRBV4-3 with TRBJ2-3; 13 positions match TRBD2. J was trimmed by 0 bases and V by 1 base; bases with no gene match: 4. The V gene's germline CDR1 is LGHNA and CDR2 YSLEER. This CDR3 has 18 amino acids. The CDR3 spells CASSQGTSGSLSTDTQYF. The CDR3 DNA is TGCGCCAGCAGCCAAGGGACTAGCGGGAGTCTCAGCACAGATACGCAGTATTTT.

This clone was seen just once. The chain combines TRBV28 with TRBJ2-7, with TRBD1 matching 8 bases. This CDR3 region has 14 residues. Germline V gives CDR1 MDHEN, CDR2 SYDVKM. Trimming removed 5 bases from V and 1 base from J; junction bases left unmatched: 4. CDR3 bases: TGTGCCAGCAGTCAACAGGGGGGATCCTACGAGCAGTACTTC. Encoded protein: CASSQQGGSYEQYF.

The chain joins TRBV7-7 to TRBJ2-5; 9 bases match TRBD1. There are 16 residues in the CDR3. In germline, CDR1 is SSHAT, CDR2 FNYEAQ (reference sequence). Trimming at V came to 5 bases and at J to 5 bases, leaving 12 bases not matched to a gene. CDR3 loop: CASSRHRGQFGETQYF. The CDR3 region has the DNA TGTGCCAGCAGCCGACACAGGGGGCAGTTCGGGGAGACCCAGTACTTC.

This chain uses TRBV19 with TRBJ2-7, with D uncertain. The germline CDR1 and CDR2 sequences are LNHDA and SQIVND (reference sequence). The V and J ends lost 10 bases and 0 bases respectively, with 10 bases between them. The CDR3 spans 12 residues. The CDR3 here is CATTDGSYEQYF. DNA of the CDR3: TGTGCCACTACGGACGGCTCCTACGAGCAGTACTTC.

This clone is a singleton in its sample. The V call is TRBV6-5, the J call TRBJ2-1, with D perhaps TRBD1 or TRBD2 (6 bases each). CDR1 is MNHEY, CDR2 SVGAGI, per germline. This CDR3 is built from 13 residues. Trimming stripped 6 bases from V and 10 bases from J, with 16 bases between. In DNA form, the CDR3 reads TGTGCCAGCAGGCGAAACGGGGGCCAAGAGCAGTTCTTC. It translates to CASRRNGGQEQFF.

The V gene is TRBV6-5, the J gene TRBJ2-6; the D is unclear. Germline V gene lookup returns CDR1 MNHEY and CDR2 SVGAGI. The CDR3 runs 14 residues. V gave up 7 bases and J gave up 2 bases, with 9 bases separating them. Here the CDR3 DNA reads TGTGCCAGCAACCGACCCACTGGGGCCAACGTCCTGACTTTC. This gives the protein CASNRPTGANVLTF.

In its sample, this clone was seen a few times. The CDR3 DNA reads as TGTGCCAGTAGTAGAATTGAGACAGCGGGCACCGGGGAGCTGTTTTTT. It specifies CASSRIETAGTGELFF. The chain has TRBV19 and TRBJ2-2, with D maybe TRBD2 (6 bases). CDR3 size: 16 residues. The germline V gene encodes CDR1 LNHDA and CDR2 SQIVND (reference sequence). Trimming removed 4 bases at V and 4 bases at J, with 16 bases between.

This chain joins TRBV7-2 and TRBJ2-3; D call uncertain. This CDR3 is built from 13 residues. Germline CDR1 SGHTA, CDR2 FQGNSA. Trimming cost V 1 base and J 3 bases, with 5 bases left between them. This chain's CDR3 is CASSLGLTDTQYF. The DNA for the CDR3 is TGTGCCAGCAGCTTAGGCTTAACAGATACGCAGTATTTT. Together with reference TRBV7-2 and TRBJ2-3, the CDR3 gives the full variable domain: GAGVSQSPSNKVTEKGKDVELRCDPISGHTALYWYRQSLGQGLEFLIYFQGNSAPDKSGLPSDRFSAERTGGSVSTLTIQRTQQEDSAVYLCASSLGLTDTQYFGPGTRLTVL.

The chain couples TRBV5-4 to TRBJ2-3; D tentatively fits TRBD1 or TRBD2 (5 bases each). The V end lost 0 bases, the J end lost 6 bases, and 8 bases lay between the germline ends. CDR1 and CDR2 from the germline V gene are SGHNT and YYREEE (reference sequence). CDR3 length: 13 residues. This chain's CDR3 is CASSLAGRDTQYF. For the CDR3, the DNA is TGTGCCAGCAGCTTGGCGGGGCGGGATACGCAGTATTTT.

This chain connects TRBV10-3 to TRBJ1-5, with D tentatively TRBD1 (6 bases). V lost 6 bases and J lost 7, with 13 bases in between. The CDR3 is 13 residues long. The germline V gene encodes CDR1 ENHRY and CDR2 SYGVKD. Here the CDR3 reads CAIRTGPEQPQHF. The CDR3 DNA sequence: TGTGCCATCAGAACAGGGCCGGAGCAGCCCCAGCATTTT.

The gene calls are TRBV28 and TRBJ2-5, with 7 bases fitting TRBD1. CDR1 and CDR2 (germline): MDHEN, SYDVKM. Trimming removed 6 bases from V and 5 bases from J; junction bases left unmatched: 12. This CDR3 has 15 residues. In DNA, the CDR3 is TGTGCCAGCAGCCTAAGGGAGACAGGGCGGGAGACCCAGTACTTC. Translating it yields CASSLRETGRETQYF.

CDR3 in amino acids: CASMVGQGDATNEKLFF. The CDR3 DNA is TGTGCCAGCATGGTGGGACAGGGAGATGCAACTAATGAAAAACTGTTTTTT. The rearrangement links TRBV7-9 to TRBJ1-4; 9 bases line up with TRBD1. Losses at the gene ends were 7 bases for V and 0 bases for J; bases not matched to a gene: 9. The CDR3 has 17 amino acids. CDR1 SEHNR and CDR2 FQNEAQ come from the germline V gene (reference sequence). Using reference TRBV7-9 and TRBJ1-4 for the parts outside the CDR3, the full variable domain is DTGVSQNPRHKITKRGQNVTFRCDPISEHNRLYWYRQTLGQGPEFLTYFQNEAQLEKSRLLSDRFSAERPKGSFSTLEIQRTEQGDSAMYLCASMVGQGDATNEKLFFGSGTQLSVL.

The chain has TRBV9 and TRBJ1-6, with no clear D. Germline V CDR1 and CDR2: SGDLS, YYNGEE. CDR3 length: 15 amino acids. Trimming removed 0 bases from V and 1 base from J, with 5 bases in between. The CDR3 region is CASSVGGSYNSPLHF. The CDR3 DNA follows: TGTGCCAGCAGCGTAGGAGGGTCCTATAATTCACCCCTCCACTTT.

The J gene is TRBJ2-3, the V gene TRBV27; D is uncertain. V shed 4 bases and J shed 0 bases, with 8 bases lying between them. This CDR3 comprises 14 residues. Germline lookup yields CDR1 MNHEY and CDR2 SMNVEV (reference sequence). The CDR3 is CASSSPRSTDTQYF. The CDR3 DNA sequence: TGTGCCAGCAGTTCCCCACGTAGCACAGATACGCAGTATTTT.

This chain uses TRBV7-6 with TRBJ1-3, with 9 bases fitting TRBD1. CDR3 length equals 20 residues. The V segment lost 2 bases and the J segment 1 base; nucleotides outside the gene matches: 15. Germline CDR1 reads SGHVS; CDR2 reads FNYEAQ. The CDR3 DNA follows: TGTGCCAGCAGCTTATCTAGGGGACAGGGATACGCTACTTCTGGAAACACCATATATTTT. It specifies CASSLSRGQGYATSGNTIYF.

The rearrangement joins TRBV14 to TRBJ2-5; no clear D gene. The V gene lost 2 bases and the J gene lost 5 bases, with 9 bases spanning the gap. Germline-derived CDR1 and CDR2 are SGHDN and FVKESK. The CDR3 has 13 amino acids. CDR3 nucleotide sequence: TGTGCCAGCAGCCAATGGGATTGGGAGACCCAGTACTTC. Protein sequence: CASSQWDWETQYF. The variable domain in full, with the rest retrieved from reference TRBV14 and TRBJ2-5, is EAGVTQFPSHSVIEKGQTVTLRCDPISGHDNLYWYRRVMGKEIKFLLHFVKESKQDESGMPNNRFLAERTGGTYSTLKVQPAELEDSGVYFCASSQWDWETQYFGPGTRLLVL.

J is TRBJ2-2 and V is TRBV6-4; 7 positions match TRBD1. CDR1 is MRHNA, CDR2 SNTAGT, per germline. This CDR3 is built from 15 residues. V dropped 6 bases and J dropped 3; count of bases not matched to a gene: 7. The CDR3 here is CASRVTGVDTGELFF. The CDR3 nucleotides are TGTGCCAGCAGAGTTACAGGGGTGGACACCGGGGAGCTGTTTTTT.

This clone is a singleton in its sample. The CDR3 sequence is CASSSTGTENTIYF. The CDR3 coding sequence is TGTGCCAGCAGCTCGACAGGAACTGAAAACACCATATATTTT. This sequence joins TRBV7-9 and TRBJ1-3; possible D gene TRBD1, 6 bases. The length of the CDR3 is 14 residues. Germline V gene lookup returns CDR1 SEHNR and CDR2 FQNEAQ (reference sequence). Trimming pared 4 bases from V and 6 bases from J, leaving 13 bases between.

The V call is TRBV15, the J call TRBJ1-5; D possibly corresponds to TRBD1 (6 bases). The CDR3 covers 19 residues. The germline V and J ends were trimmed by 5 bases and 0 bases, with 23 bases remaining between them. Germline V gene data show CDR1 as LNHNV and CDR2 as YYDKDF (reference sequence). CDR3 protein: CATSPTGTSGTRSNQPQHF. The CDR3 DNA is TGTGCCACCAGCCCAACCGGCACCTCCGGGACACGTAGCAATCAGCCCCAGCATTTT.

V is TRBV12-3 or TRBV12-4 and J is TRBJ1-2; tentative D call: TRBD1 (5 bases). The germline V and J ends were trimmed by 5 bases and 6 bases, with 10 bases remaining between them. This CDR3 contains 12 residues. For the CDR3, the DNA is TGTGCCAGCAGTCTGCAGGGTCATGGCTACACCTTC. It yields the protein CASSLQGHGYTF.